These 7 T cell receptor beta chains came from one sample sequenced in a study of a mutant IDH1 vaccine in newly diagnosed glioma. Specified time point: week 11, during vaccination. Every vaccination contained 300 ug of the mutant IDH1 20-mer peptide and was paired with topical imiquimod. For these TCRs, the target antigens are not known. Clones were sequenced by immunoSEQ multiplex PCR, and TCRdb holds only the in-frame ones, with some missing. The sample gives roughly 70,000 clones, roughly 83% of which show up once; roughly 9% is in the top ten. The sample consisted of PBMCs, taken from a glioma patient whose treatment included an IDH1 peptide vaccine. The receptors were gathered from a woman aged 45-60 years with glioma.

The V gene is TRBV15, the J gene TRBJ1-2; TRBD1 might be the D (6 bases). CDR1 and CDR2 from the germline V gene are LNHNV and YYDKDF (reference sequence). V was clipped by 2 bases and J by 8 bases, with 15 bases between them. This CDR3 is built from 14 residues. This chain's CDR3 is CATSRLPGAGGYTF. CDR3 coding DNA: TGTGCCACCAGCAGACTCCCGGGGGCGGGCGGCTACACCTTC.

The CDR3 region is CASSLVGGAPSGNTIYF. DNA for the CDR3: TGCGCCAGCAGCTTGGTCGGCGGCGCACCCTCTGGAAACACCATATATTTT. This chain connects TRBV5-1 to TRBJ1-3; D gene ambiguous. The CDR3 loop spans 17 amino acids. Germline values: CDR1 SGHRS, CDR2 YFSETQ. V was pared by 0 bases and J by 0 bases, with 13 bases between.

This chain connects TRBV27 to TRBJ1-2; a possible D gene is TRBD1 (5 bases). The CDR3 totals 13 residues. Trimming pared 8 bases from V and 2 bases from J, leaving 12 bases between. Germline V gives CDR1 MNHEY, CDR2 SMNVEV (reference sequence). The CDR3 bases are TGTGCCAGCGGGGTGGGGGGGAACTATGGCTACACCTTC. Protein: CASGVGGNYGYTF.

The rearrangement joins TRBV5-4 to TRBJ1-1; TRBD1 is a possible D gene (5 bases). CDR1 and CDR2 (germline): SGHNT, YYREEE (reference sequence). This CDR3 has 15 residues. V was clipped by 7 bases and J by 1 base, with 17 bases between them. The CDR3 DNA is TGTGCCAGCTCGACCCCGCCCGGGACGAACACTGAAGCTTTCTTT. Translation gives CASSTPPGTNTEAFF.

The rearrangement joins TRBV18 to TRBJ2-7; D call uncertain. The CDR3 is made up of 14 amino acids. Trimming cost V 4 bases and J 7 bases, with 17 bases left between them. Per germline, CDR1 KGHSH and CDR2 LQKENI. CDR3 coding DNA: TGTGCCAGCTCACGACCGGACGGTTCAGGAGAGCAGTACTTC. Translation: CASSRPDGSGEQYF.

This chain links TRBV19 with TRBJ2-1; 9 bases are shared with TRBD2. The CDR3 length is 17 residues. Unmatched junction bases numbered 7, after V lost 4 bases and J lost 0 bases. Germline V lookup: CDR1 LNHDA, CDR2 SQIVND (reference sequence). The CDR3 bases are TGTGCCAGTAGTAGAGCGGGGGGCCAACACTCCTACAATGAGCAGTTCTTC. Translating gives CASSRAGGQHSYNEQFF.

The chain is built from TRBV19 and TRBJ1-1; D not resolved. The CDR3 is 12 residues long. V was pared by 8 bases and J by 3 bases, with 10 bases between. In germline, CDR1 is LNHDA, CDR2 SQIVND (reference sequence). CDR3 loop: CASAGRYTEAFF. The CDR3 DNA reads as TGTGCCAGTGCGGGCCGGTACACTGAAGCTTTCTTT.